This TCR beta chain was captured in a study of blood T cell repertoires in COVID-19 (dated by TCRdb to between 2020 and 2021). About the full investigation: Samples from collaborators originated in the United States, Italy and Spain and spanned both the acute and convalescent phases of COVID-19. The prospective study material was composed of cDNA or gDNA derived from T cells, B-cell-depleted T cells, or PBMCs. Subjects who had been exposed to COVID-19, were actively infected with it, or had recovered from it provided the deeply sampled blood TCRbeta repertoires that made up the dataset. A freely available public database, intended as a resource for researchers studying the immune response to SARS-CoV-2, is where the repertoires were released. Samples were obtained from the ongoing ImmuneRACE study (first 160 participants) and from 1,254 subjects provided by 6 global collaborators. A de-identified subject ID, COVID-19 status, age in years and sex were almost always included in the sample metadata. Where available, HLA class I and class II types were taken from metadata supplied by the sample provider and were not determined by assay-based typing.

TCRbeta CDR3 regions were amplified from genomic DNA using the immunoSEQ Assay, a bias-controlled multiplex PCR. In the source study's methods: The number of nucleated cells in each sample was estimated from the amplification of reference gene primers within the assay. To quantify the absolute abundance of each unique TCRbeta CDR3 rearrangement, sequence reads were collapsed and filtered. Productive Simpson clonality was computed per sample as the square root of Simpson's diversity index over productive rearrangements. TCRdb obtained this table from immuneACCESS and retained in-frame rearrangements with V and J assigned. These tables miss some clones; where compared with another copy, unresolved V genes account for less than half of the shortfall, and the remainder is unexplained. That table gives V, J and clone size, and the DNA gave D and trimming. Present in this sample are approximately 480,000 clones, roughly nine tenths of which were seen just once. Roughly 0.84% of the sample is taken by the ten largest.

From V the trimming removes 5 bases and from J it removes 4 bases, while the gene matches leave 13 bases of the junction unaccounted for. The CDR3 measures 17 amino acids from cysteine to phenylalanine. This entry keeps only the CDR3 DNA: 51 bases, framed from base 1. CDR1 and CDR2, per the germline V gene, are SNHLY and FYNNEI. In Seattle, one collaborating source enrolled patients while the infection was active and tracked those patients longitudinally over the course of disease. Whole blood was collected in K2EDTA tubes by collaborating institutions according to the institutions' own protocols. For TCRbeta analysis, collaborators shipped samples in one of three forms: frozen whole blood, isolated PBMCs, or DNA extracted from either of those sample types. Of note for this clone: Its specific antigen is unknown. No much larger clone is present one base from it, and per-base qualities are unavailable.

On the study overall, not on this receptor specifically: The quantity of clinical and demographic metadata differed by source and by participant and was supplied without curation.

The rearrangement joined TRBV2 to TRBJ2-2; 7 of the junction bases match TRBD1. The source of this sequence is a young man with COVID-19, enrolled during active disease. The sample comprised peripheral blood. The nucleotide sequence is given as TGTGCCAGCAGTCCCCTTGTAGGGGGCTCGGGCACCGGGGAGCTGTTTTTT. Its product reads: CASSPLVGGSGTGELFF.